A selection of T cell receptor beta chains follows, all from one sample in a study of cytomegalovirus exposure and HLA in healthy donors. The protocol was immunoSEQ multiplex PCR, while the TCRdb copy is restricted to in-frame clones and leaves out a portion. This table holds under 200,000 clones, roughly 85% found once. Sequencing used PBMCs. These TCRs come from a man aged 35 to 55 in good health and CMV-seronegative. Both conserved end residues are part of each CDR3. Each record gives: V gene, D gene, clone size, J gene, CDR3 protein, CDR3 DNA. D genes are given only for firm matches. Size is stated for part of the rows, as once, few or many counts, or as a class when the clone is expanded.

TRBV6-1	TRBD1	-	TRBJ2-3	CASSRQGYTDTQYF	TGTGCCAGCAGCAGACAGGGTTACACAGATACGCAGTATTTT
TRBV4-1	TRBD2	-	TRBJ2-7	CASSQEPSGRRKQYF	TGCGCCAGCAGCCAAGAACCTAGCGGGAGACGGAAGCAGTACTTC
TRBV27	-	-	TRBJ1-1	CASSLYRNTEAFF	TGTGCCAGCAGTTTATACAGGAACACTGAAGCTTTCTTT
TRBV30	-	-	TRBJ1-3	CAWRKRARSGNTIYF	TGTGCCTGGAGGAAGAGGGCCCGCTCTGGAAACACCATATATTTT
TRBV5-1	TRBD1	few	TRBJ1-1	CASSYLTGGTEAFF	TGCGCCAGCAGCTACCTAACAGGGGGGACTGAAGCTTTCTTT
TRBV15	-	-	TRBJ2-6	CATSILSGANGLTF	TGTGCCACCAGCATCCTCTCTGGGGCCAACGGCCTGACTTTC
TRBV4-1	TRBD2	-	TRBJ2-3	CASRPLAGGGTDTQYF	TGCGCCAGCAGGCCACTAGCGGGAGGAGGCACAGATACGCAGTATTTT
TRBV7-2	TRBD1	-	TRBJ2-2	CASSPRGQGLTGELFF	TGTGCCAGCAGCCCCAGGGGACAGGGTCTCACCGGGGAGCTGTTTTTT
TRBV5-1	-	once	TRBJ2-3	CASSLEPASGTDTQYF	TGCGCCAGCAGCTTGGAGCCGGCTAGCGGCACAGATACGCAGTATTTT
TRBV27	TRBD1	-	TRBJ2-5	CASSPATGGRETQYF	TGTGCCAGCAGTCCCGCTACAGGGGGCAGGGAGACCCAGTACTTC
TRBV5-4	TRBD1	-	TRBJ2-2	CASTTRAGGSGELFF	TGTGCCAGCACCACCAGGGCAGGGGGATCCGGGGAGCTGTTTTTT
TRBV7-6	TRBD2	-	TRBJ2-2	CASSSGLAGGLGELFF	TGTGCCAGCAGCTCGGGACTAGCGGGAGGGCTAGGGGAGCTGTTTTTT
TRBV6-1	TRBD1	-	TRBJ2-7	CASSRGQGPPYEQYF	TGTGCCAGCAGTCGCGGACAGGGGCCCCCCTACGAGCAGTACTTC
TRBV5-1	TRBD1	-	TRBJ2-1	CASSNGQGFRNEQFF	TGCGCCAGCAGCAACGGACAGGGTTTTCGCAATGAGCAGTTCTTC
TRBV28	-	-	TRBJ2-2	CASSLQFGGVARKNTGELFF	TGTGCCAGCAGTTTACAATTCGGCGGGGTAGCGAGAAAAAACACCGGGGAGCTGTTTTTT
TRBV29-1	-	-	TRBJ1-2	CSVEEQGIFHGYTF	TGCAGCGTTGAGGAGCAGGGGATATTTCATGGCTACACCTTC
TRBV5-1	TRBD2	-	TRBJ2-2	CASSLDAGAGSGELFF	TGCGCCAGCAGCTTGGATGCGGGAGCGGGGTCCGGGGAGCTGTTTTTT
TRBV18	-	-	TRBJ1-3	CASSLSGLTGNTIYF	TGTGCCAGCTCACTTTCAGGGTTGACTGGAAACACCATATATTTT
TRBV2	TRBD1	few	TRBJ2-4	CASLKVSRTGGNSQYF	TGTGCCAGCCTTAAGGTCTCCCGGACAGGGGGAAACAGTCAGTACTTC
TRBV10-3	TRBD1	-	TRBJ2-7	CAISAGTGNVYEQYF	TGTGCCATCAGCGCCGGGACAGGAAACGTCTACGAGCAGTACTTC
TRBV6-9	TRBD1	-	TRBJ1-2	CATYRGHGYTF	TGTGCCACATACAGGGGCCATGGCTACACCTTC
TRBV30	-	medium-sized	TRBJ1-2	CAWSKGANYGYTF	TGTGCCTGGAGTAAGGGGGCTAACTATGGCTACACCTTC
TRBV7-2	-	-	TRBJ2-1	CASSLVRKNEQFF	TGTGCCAGCAGCTTGGTGAGAAAAAATGAGCAGTTCTTC
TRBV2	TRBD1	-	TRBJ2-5	CASSRDRDETQYF	TGTGCCAGCAGTCGGGACAGGGACGAGACCCAGTACTTC
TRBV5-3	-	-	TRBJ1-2	CARSKDTTKDYGYTF	TGTGCCAGAAGCAAGGACACTACTAAGGATTATGGCTACACCTTC
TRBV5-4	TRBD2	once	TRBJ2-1	CASSTNSGRQYNEQFF	TGTGCCAGCAGCACAAATAGCGGGAGGCAGTACAATGAGCAGTTCTTC
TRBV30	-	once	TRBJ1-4	CAWNSGAATNEKLFF	TGTGCCTGGAACTCAGGGGCTGCAACTAATGAAAAACTGTTTTTT
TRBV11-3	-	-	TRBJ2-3	CASSFTGDTQYF	TGTGCCAGCAGCTTCACAGGGGATACGCAGTATTTT
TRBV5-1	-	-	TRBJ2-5	CASWTGTQETQYF	TGCGCCAGCTGGACGGGAACGCAAGAGACCCAGTACTTC
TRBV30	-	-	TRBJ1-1	CAWSVGLNTEAFF	TGTGCCTGGAGTGTAGGACTAAACACTGAAGCTTTCTTT
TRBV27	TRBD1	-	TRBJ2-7	CASSPLGTVSSYEQYF	TGTGCCAGCAGTCCACTAGGGACAGTGAGCTCCTACGAGCAGTACTTC
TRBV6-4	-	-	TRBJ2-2	CASSDMAGKDGELFF	TGTGCCAGCAGTGACATGGCAGGGAAAGATGGGGAGCTGTTTTTT
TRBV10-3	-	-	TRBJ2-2	CAISESTTQSGGELFF	TGTGCCATCAGTGAGTCGACGACCCAATCGGGCGGGGAGCTGTTTTTT
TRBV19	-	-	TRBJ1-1	CASTQREGGKGTEAFF	TGTGCCAGTACCCAAAGAGAGGGAGGTAAAGGAACTGAAGCTTTCTTT
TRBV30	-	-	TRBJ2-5	CAWSVAGFETQYF	TGTGCCTGGAGTGTGGCCGGGTTCGAGACCCAGTACTTC
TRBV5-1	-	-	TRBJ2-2	CASSLDTTNTGELFF	TGCGCCAGCAGCTTGGACACGACGAACACCGGGGAGCTGTTTTTT
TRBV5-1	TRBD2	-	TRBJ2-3	CASSIRTSGRKDTQYF	TGCGCCAGCAGCATACGGACTAGCGGGAGGAAAGATACGCAGTATTTT
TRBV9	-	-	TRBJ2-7	CASSRPRGSYEQYF	TGTGCCAGCAGCCGACCCAGAGGGTCCTACGAGCAGTACTTC
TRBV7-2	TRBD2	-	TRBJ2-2	CASSLASGSTGELFF	TGTGCCAGCAGCTTAGCTAGCGGGAGTACCGGGGAGCTGTTTTTT
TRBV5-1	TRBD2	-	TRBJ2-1	CASSLGLAGPSYNEQFF	TGCGCCAGCAGCTTAGGACTAGCGGGTCCTTCCTACAATGAGCAGTTCTTC
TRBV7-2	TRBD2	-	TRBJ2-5	CASSAQLAGGTQYF	TGTGCCAGCAGCGCGCAACTAGCGGGGGGGACCCAGTACTTC
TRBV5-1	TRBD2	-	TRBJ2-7	CASSGLAGVGEQYF	TGCGCCAGCAGCGGATTAGCGGGAGTAGGTGAGCAGTACTTC
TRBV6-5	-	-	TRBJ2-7	CASTQTAGGYEQYF	TGTGCCAGCACCCAAACGGCCGGGGGATACGAGCAGTACTTC